These T cell receptor beta chains were read from a single sample in a study of shared clonotypes between healthy human individuals. Only in-frame clones appear in the TCRdb table, and some are missing; sequencing was by immunoSEQ multiplex PCR. In the table there are fewer than 650,000 clones, about 80% of which are singletons. The sample taken for sequencing was PBMCs. The source is a woman between 40 and 50 years old in good health. Some clones in this sample may be carry-over from other donors' samples. The CDR3 runs from the conserved cysteine through the conserved F or W. D genes are given only for firm matches. Clone size is given for some rows only: seen once, a few or many times, or a class if the clone is expanded.

clone size,V gene,D gene,J gene,CDR3 DNA,CDR3 protein
-,TRBV5-8,-,TRBJ2-5,TGTGCCAGCAGCTCCGGGACTGGAGGCCAAGAGACCCAGTACTTC,CASSSGTGGQETQYF
-,TRBV6-5,-,TRBJ2-7,TGTGCCAGCACCAACCCATTTGGGGGCGCGGGAGAGCAGTACTTC,CASTNPFGGAGEQYF
few,TRBV28,-,TRBJ1-1,TGTGCCAGCAGTTTTAAGGGGGGCGAGATCGACACTGAAGCTTTCTTT,CASSFKGGEIDTEAFF
-,TRBV11-3,TRBD1,TRBJ2-5,TGTGCCAGCAGCCCAACAGGGGTCGGGGAGACCCAGTACTTC,CASSPTGVGETQYF
few,TRBV5-5,-,TRBJ2-1,TGTGCCAGCAGCACCACTTCCGGGGCCGGGGGGCAGTTCTTC,CASSTTSGAGGQFF
-,TRBV11-3,-,TRBJ2-1,TGTGCCAGCAGCTTAGAAGGTGCGGGGAGCTCCTACAATGAGCAGTTCTTC,CASSLEGAGSSYNEQFF
-,TRBV2,-,TRBJ2-7,TGTGCCAGCAGTGACAGGGTCTACGAGCAGTACTTC,CASSDRVYEQYF
-,TRBV27,TRBD1,TRBJ1-1,TGTGCCAGCAGTACCCGGACAGGGGGAGGTAGGAATGAAGCTTTCTTT,CASSTRTGGGRNEAFF
-,TRBV29-1,TRBD2,TRBJ2-3,TGCAGCGCCCGAGCGGGAGTGAGTACAGATACGCAGTATTTT,CSARAGVSTDTQYF
-,TRBV14,-,TRBJ1-4,TGTGCCAGCAGCCAAGCAGGGGCGCGTCTGTTTTTT,CASSQAGARLFF
-,TRBV27,-,TRBJ2-1,TGTGCCAGCAGTAAATACAATGAGCAGTTCTTC,CASSKYNEQFF
few,TRBV28,TRBD2,TRBJ2-4,TGTGCCAGCAGTCGTAGCGGGGCCAAAAACATTCAGTACTTC,CASSRSGAKNIQYF
-,TRBV14,-,TRBJ1-5,TGTGCCAGCAGCCGAGGGAATCAGCCCCAGCATTTT,CASSRGNQPQHF
once,TRBV10-3,-,TRBJ2-5,TGTGCCATCAGTTCCTCAACAGGGTTCCAAGAGACCCAGTACTTC,CAISSSTGFQETQYF
-,TRBV4-1,-,TRBJ1-1,TGCGCCAGCAGCCAATTGGTGCACATCCAAAACACTGAAGCTTTCTTT,CASSQLVHIQNTEAFF
-,TRBV10-3,-,TRBJ2-7,TGTGCCATCAGTGGGCAGACCTCCTACGAGCAGTACTTC,CAISGQTSYEQYF